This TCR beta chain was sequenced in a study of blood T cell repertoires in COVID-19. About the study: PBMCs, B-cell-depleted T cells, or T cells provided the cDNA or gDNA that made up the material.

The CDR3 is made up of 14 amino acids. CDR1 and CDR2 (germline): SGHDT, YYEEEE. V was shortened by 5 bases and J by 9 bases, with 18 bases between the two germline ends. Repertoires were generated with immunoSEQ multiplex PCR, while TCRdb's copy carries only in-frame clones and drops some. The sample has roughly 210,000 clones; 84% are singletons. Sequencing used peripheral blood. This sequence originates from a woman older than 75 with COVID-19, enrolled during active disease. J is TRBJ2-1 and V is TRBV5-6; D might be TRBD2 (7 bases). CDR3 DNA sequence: TGTGCCAGCAGTTCAGTAGGGGGGGCACTTGAGCAGTTCTTC. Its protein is CASSSVGGALEQFF.